This T cell receptor (beta chain) was found in a study of beta chain features in type 1 diabetes. Study results and caveats: The study found that naive, central memory and Treg TCRB repertoires appeared more similar in patients than in healthy donors. TCRB CDR3 length was moderately but significantly reduced in all four CD4+ subsets of Type 1 diabetes patients.

On this clone: What it binds is not known.

Every participating donor gave one draw, a heparinised blood sample averaging about 100 mL. Cell sorting via CD45RO/CCR7/CD25/CD127/CD95/CD27 was performed to obtain CD4+ naive, central memory, regulatory and stem cell-like memory cells. Isolated RNA was reverse transcribed in full, so expressed TCRB transcripts were sequenced. The table came from immunoSEQ multiplex PCR; TCRdb's copy has only in-frame clones and leaves some out. The table lists about 150,000 clones, about 7.3% of them singletons, with about 0.6% in the top ten. Germline lookup yields CDR1 LNHNV and CDR2 YYDKDF (reference sequence). The CDR3 extends over 14 amino acids. Trimming took 1 base from V and 7 from J, leaving 13 bases between them.

The sequencing sample was made of central memory CD4+ T cells from blood. The gene calls are TRBV15 and TRBJ2-5; D possibly corresponds to TRBD2 (6 bases). The receptor was isolated from a young man in good health. CDR3 bases: TGTGCCACCAGCAGAGGCGGAGGGGACGTGACCCAGTACTTC. Translated, it gives CATSRGGGDVTQYF.